The 16 T cell receptor beta chains below all came from one sample that was sequenced in a study of T cell repertoires in cytomegalovirus infection. Each CDR3 protein gets one entry after TCRdb re-called the reads with MiXCR. The data show about 900,000 distinct CDR3 sequences, under 40% seen once. No antigen has been identified for these receptors. The material was cultured CD8+ T cells from PBMCs, obtained from culture after CMV antigen stimulation. The receptors here all came from a human donor in good health (CMV status not recorded). Some clones in this sample may be carry-over from other donors' samples.

The chain recombines TRBV28 with TRBJ2-3; D may be TRBD2 (5 bases). This CDR3 has 14 amino acids. The ends were cut back, 7 bases at V and 0 bases at J, with 11 bases in the middle. The germline V gene encodes CDR1 MDHEN and CDR2 SYDVKM. CDR3 amino acids: CASKRVPSTDTQYF. As DNA, the CDR3 is TGTGCCAGCAAGAGGGTACCTAGCACAGATACGCAGTATTTT.

CDR3 DNA sequence: TGCGCCAGCAGCCACCCGGGACGTTCCAACGAGCAGTACTTC. This codes for CASSHPGRSNEQYF. The genes are TRBV4-1 and TRBJ2-7; D is possibly TRBD1 or TRBD2 (5 bases each). V was pared by 3 bases and J by 5 bases, with 14 bases between. CDR1 is MGHRA, CDR2 YSYEKL, per germline. This CDR3 is built from 14 residues.

The chain links TRBV7-4 to TRBJ2-7; D remains unclear. The CDR3 runs to 12 residues. V was cut by 7 bases and J by 2 bases, with 9 bases left in between. Germline V gene data show CDR1 as SGHVT and CDR2 as SQSDAQ. The CDR3 DNA is TGTGCCAGCAAAGGGTCCACCTACGAGCAGTACTTC. Translated: CASKGSTYEQYF.

The rearrangement uses TRBV20-1 and TRBJ1-2; 10 nucleotides line up with TRBD1. Germline V lookup: CDR1 DFQATT, CDR2 SNEGSKA (reference sequence). V was pared by 6 bases and J by 0 bases, with 4 bases of the junction left unmatched. The CDR3 totals 14 residues. This CDR3 reads CSASDRGSNYGYTF. Written as DNA, the CDR3 is TGCAGTGCCTCGGACAGGGGGTCTAACTATGGCTACACCTTC.

The CDR3 loop is CASSVGRILANTGELFF. The CDR3 DNA sequence: TGTGCCAGCAGTGTGGGCAGGATCCTCGCGAACACCGGGGAGCTGTTTTTT. This rearrangement joins TRBV2 to TRBJ2-2; D not certain. This CDR3 is built from 17 residues. V gave up 4 bases and J gave up 0 bases, with 15 bases separating them. CDR1 is SNHLY and CDR2 is FYNNEI in the germline V gene.

This clonotype was observed a few times. The rearrangement uses TRBV7-9 and TRBJ2-1; the D gene could be TRBD1 or TRBD2 (5 bases each). The CDR3 has 15 amino acids. V gave up 6 bases and J gave up 4 bases, with 16 bases separating them. Germline V gene data show CDR1 as SEHNR and CDR2 as FQNEAQ (reference sequence). This CDR3 is CASSSGTALYNEQFF. The DNA for the CDR3 is TGTGCCAGCAGTTCAGGGACGGCCCTTTACAATGAGCAGTTCTTC.

This clonotype was counted many times. The rearrangement uses TRBV7-6 and TRBJ2-1; TRBD1 matches at 9 bases. Looked up from germline, CDR1 is SGHVS and CDR2 is FNYEAQ. This CDR3 has 19 residues. The J segment lost 0 bases and the V segment lost 5 bases, leaving 14 bases of the junction unmatched. CDR3 in DNA: TGTGCCAGCAGCCAAGATGGACAGGGGTTCACCCTCTCCTACAATGAGCAGTTCTTC. Protein: CASSQDGQGFTLSYNEQFF.

This clonotype was observed a handful of times. Its ends do not fully match the called genes, so a read error is possible. The rearrangement links TRBV4-1 to TRBJ2-6, with 7 positions matching TRBD1. Germline lookup yields CDR1 MGHRA and CDR2 YSYEKL. CDR3 length equals 17 residues. For the CDR3, the DNA is TGTGCCAGCAGCCAAGAGGAACAGGGGCTAGGGGCCAACGTCCTGACTTTC. Translating it yields CASSQEEQGLGANVLTF.

This clonotype has a handful of counts. This chain joins TRBV6-6 and TRBJ1-1; D gene ambiguous. Germline V gives CDR1 MNHNY, CDR2 SVGAGI (reference sequence). The V end lost 8 bases, the J end lost 3 bases, and 4 bases lay between the germline ends. The CDR3 covers 10 residues. The CDR3 DNA reads TGTGCCAGCTCTCACACTGAAGCTTTCTTT. As protein: CASSHTEAFF.

The rearrangement joins TRBV20-1 to TRBJ1-2; D is ambiguous. V was shortened by 0 bases and J by 4 bases, with 18 bases between the two germline ends. Germline lookup yields CDR1 DFQATT and CDR2 SNEGSKA (reference sequence). The length of the CDR3 is 16 residues. Written as DNA, the CDR3 is TGCAGTGCTAGAGATCTGAAGGGATCCGATATCTATGGCTACACCTTC. Translation gives CSARDLKGSDIYGYTF.

The chain couples TRBV20-1 to TRBJ2-7; TRBD2 might be the D (6 bases). The ends were cut back, 0 bases at V and 1 base at J, with 16 bases in the middle. CDR1 is DFQATT and CDR2 is SNEGSKA in the germline V gene (reference sequence). The CDR3 runs 16 residues. As DNA, the CDR3 is TGCAGTGCTAGAGACTCCCGGAGGGGCGTTTCCTACGAGCAGTACTTC. This codes for CSARDSRRGVSYEQYF.

This clonotype occurred a few times. The chain links TRBV4-1 to TRBJ2-1, with D possibly being TRBD1 or TRBD2 (6 bases each). The germline CDR1 and CDR2 sequences are MGHRA and YSYEKL. The CDR3 covers 16 residues. V gave up 4 bases and J gave up 2 bases, with 15 bases separating them. CDR3 bases: TGCGCCAGCAGCCTCGTCCTGGGGGGCCCCTACAATGAGCAGTTCTTC. This gives the protein CASSLVLGGPYNEQFF.

The rearrangement joins TRBV27 to TRBJ2-1, with 13 bases lining up with TRBD2. CDR1 and CDR2 from the germline V gene are MNHEY and SMNVEV (reference sequence). The CDR3 runs to 15 residues. With 10 bases clipped from V and 10 bases from J, the junction kept 13 bases outside the gene matches. CDR3 sequence (DNA): TGTGCCACCACCGATTCGACTAGCGGGGGGATAGAGCAGTTCTTC. This encodes CATTDSTSGGIEQFF.

The chain recombines TRBV9 with TRBJ2-7; the match to TRBD2 covers 7 bases. CDR1 and CDR2 from the germline V gene are SGDLS and YYNGEE. J was trimmed by 4 bases and V by 4 bases; bases with no gene match: 14. The CDR3 runs to 16 residues. CDR3 DNA sequence: TGTGCCAGCAGCCCCTCACGGGCTAGCGGCCTATACGAGCAGTACTTC. As protein: CASSPSRASGLYEQYF.

This sequence joins TRBV5-1 and TRBJ2-6; TRBD2 matches at 10 bases. In germline, CDR1 is SGHRS, CDR2 YFSETQ. The CDR3 sequence is 17 residues long. V gave up 4 bases and J gave up 2 bases; unmatched junction bases: 6. The DNA for the CDR3 is TGCGCCAGCAGCAGATTACTAGCGGGGCCTGGGGCCAACGTCCTGACTTTC. Encoded protein: CASSRLLAGPGANVLTF.

This clonotype was observed a handful of times. The chain is built from TRBV6-6 and TRBJ2-3; TRBD2 matches 7 bases. V dropped 7 bases and J dropped 1; count of bases not matched to a gene: 14. Germline V CDR1 and CDR2: MNHNY, SVGAGI (reference sequence). The CDR3 runs to 17 residues. This chain's CDR3 is CASNYVSIAGGTDTQYF. The CDR3 region has the DNA TGTGCCAGCAACTATGTTTCCATCGCGGGGGGCACAGATACGCAGTATTTT.